This T cell receptor (beta chain) was identified in a study of T cell responses to AZD1222 COVID-19 vaccine. The study, taken as a whole, reports: Donors in the cohort were predominantly white British and more often female, and clonal diversity was possibly underestimated. The peak T cell response came first, and repertoires were sampled only after it. Dominant at 160-218 and 743-854, vaccine-associated CD4 TCRs also spanned spike.

Comments on this clone: Its antigen remains unidentified.

Sequencing used immunoSEQ multiplex PCR; TCRdb keeps in-frame clones, though not all of them. Altogether 95,000 to 150,000 clones are present, about 91% being singletons, with the ten largest covering approximately 5%. V lost 6 bases and J lost 7; bases outside the gene matches: 11. The length of the CDR3 is 14 residues. CDR1 is MNHEY, CDR2 SVGAGI, per germline. The chain recombines TRBV6-5 with TRBJ2-7, with TRBD1 matching over 8 bases. Material: peripheral blood, obtained on day 0 of AZD1222 vaccination. The clonotype was recovered from an adult in good health. The CDR3 loop is CASRRGQGGEEQYF. For the CDR3, the DNA is TGTGCCAGCAGACGTGGACAGGGAGGAGAAGAGCAGTACTTC.